This passage covers 30 T cell receptor beta chains from one sample sequenced in a study of PD-L1 blockade in urothelial cancer. The method was immunoSEQ multiplex PCR; TCRdb's version includes in-frame clones alone and lacks a portion of them. This table has about 120,000 clones, around 89% appearing once. Sample time point: peripheral blood 6 weeks after treatment start. The sequencing used PBMCs, collected around atezolizumab (anti-PD-L1) treatment. The receptors were gathered from a man aged 55 to 70 with urothelial cancer.

The V gene is TRBV5-1, the J gene TRBJ1-2, with D possibly matching TRBD1 (5 bases). Germline V lookup: CDR1 SGHRS, CDR2 YFSETQ. The CDR3 consists of 14 residues. Trimming removed 2 bases at V and 4 bases at J, with 12 bases between. CDR3 protein: CASSFIRGGYGYTF. The CDR3 coding sequence is TGCGCCAGCAGCTTTATAAGGGGAGGCTATGGCTACACCTTC.

This chain connects TRBV27 to TRBJ2-3; tentatively, D is TRBD2 (6 bases). The CDR3 covers 15 residues. Trimming left V 2 bases short and J 6 bases short, with 15 bases between. Germline CDR1 MNHEY, CDR2 SMNVEV (reference sequence). The CDR3 loop reads CASSLSPLAGDTQYF. DNA of the CDR3: TGTGCCAGCAGTTTAAGTCCACTAGCAGGGGATACGCAGTATTTT.

The gene calls are TRBV5-1 and TRBJ2-5; 10 bases map to TRBD2. The J segment lost 2 bases and the V segment lost 7 bases, leaving 2 bases of the junction unmatched. Per germline, CDR1 SGHRS and CDR2 YFSETQ. This CDR3 is built from 13 residues. Here the CDR3 reads CASRAGGQETQYF. In DNA, the CDR3 is TGCGCCAGCCGAGCGGGAGGGCAAGAGACCCAGTACTTC.

This chain connects TRBV2 to TRBJ2-5; 9 positions agree with TRBD1. This CDR3 contains 13 residues. The J segment lost 7 bases and the V segment lost 8 bases, leaving 8 bases of the junction unmatched. From germline, CDR1 is SNHLY and CDR2 FYNNEI. The DNA of the CDR3 is TGTGCCAGCTGGACAGGGGTACTTCGGACCCAGTACTTC. Protein: CASWTGVLRTQYF.

The rearrangement links TRBV7-8 to TRBJ2-7; 7 bases agree with TRBD2. Unmatched junction bases numbered 7, after V lost 4 bases and J lost 4 bases. The CDR3 length is 14 residues. CDR1 and CDR2 (germline): SGHVS, FQNEAQ. The CDR3 spells CASSSGLVRYEQYF. The CDR3 DNA follows: TGTGCCAGCAGCTCTGGACTAGTACGATACGAGCAGTACTTC.

V is TRBV6-1 and J is TRBJ2-7, with 11 bases aligning to TRBD1. The CDR3 is 16 amino acids. CDR1 is MNHNS, CDR2 SASEGT, per germline. V trimming: 3 bases; J trimming: 3 bases; junction bases outside the gene matches: 7. The CDR3 is CASSDPGQGAYYEQYF. The CDR3 DNA reads as TGTGCCAGCAGTGATCCCGGACAGGGGGCCTACTACGAGCAGTACTTC.

This chain joins TRBV7-2 and TRBJ2-3, with TRBD2 matching over 8 bases. The germline V gene has CDR1 SGHTA and CDR2 FQGNSA. CDR3 length: 16 residues. The V gene end was trimmed by 3 bases and the J gene end by 0 bases; junction bases not matched to a gene: 5. The CDR3 protein is CASSFTSGTSTDTQYF. The DNA for the CDR3 is TGTGCCAGCAGCTTCACTAGCGGAACTAGCACAGATACGCAGTATTTT. The full variable domain, its missing parts supplied by reference TRBV7-2 and TRBJ2-3, is GAGVSQSPSNKVTEKGKDVELRCDPISGHTALYWYRQSLGQGLEFLIYFQGNSAPDKSGLPSDRFSAERTGGSVSTLTIQRTQQEDSAVYLCASSFTSGTSTDTQYFGPGTRLTVL.

The rearrangement links TRBV7-3 to TRBJ2-3, with 7 bases aligning to TRBD1. In germline, CDR1 is SGHTA, CDR2 FQGTGA. V was clipped by 5 bases and J by 3 bases; unmatched bases: 8. The CDR3 spans 15 residues. The CDR3 DNA reads as TGTGCCAGCAGCCTGACAGGGTTCGGGACAGATACGCAGTATTTT. Protein: CASSLTGFGTDTQYF.

V usage is TRBV27 and J usage is TRBJ1-6; tentatively, D is TRBD1 (6 bases). The CDR3 loop spans 15 amino acids. The germline CDR1 and CDR2 sequences are MNHEY and SMNVEV (reference sequence). Deletions cut 5 bases from V and 9 bases from J, with 17 bases between. The chain's CDR3 is CASSPLGGVGSPLHF. As DNA, the CDR3 is TGTGCCAGCAGTCCCCTAGGGGGGGTGGGTTCACCCCTCCACTTT.

This clone has a single count. CDR3 DNA sequence: TGTGCCAGTAGTATAAGGACAGGGGCCAACGAGCAGTACTTC. This gives the protein CASSIRTGANEQYF. V is TRBV19 and J is TRBJ2-7; TRBD1 agrees at 9 bases. The CDR3 consists of 14 residues. The ends lost 2 bases at V and 5 bases at J; junction bases unmatched: 4. From germline, CDR1 is LNHDA and CDR2 SQIVND (reference sequence).

This rearrangement joins TRBV6-5 to TRBJ2-1; 15 bases are shared with TRBD2. The CDR3 consists of 14 residues. V dropped 6 bases and J dropped 6; count of bases not matched to a gene: 0. Per the germline V gene, CDR1 is MNHEY and CDR2 is SVGAGI. This CDR3 is CASRGLAGGNEQFF. In DNA form, the CDR3 reads TGTGCCAGCAGGGGACTAGCGGGAGGCAATGAGCAGTTCTTC.

V gene TRBV5-6 combines with J gene TRBJ2-7, with 7 bases lining up with TRBD1. There are 13 residues in the CDR3. Germline CDR1 is SGHDT and CDR2 is YYEEEE. V lost 0 bases and J lost 6; bases outside the gene matches: 3. In nucleotides, the CDR3 is TGTGCCAGCAGCTTGGCCGGGACAGCCGAGCAGTACTTC. This sequence encodes CASSLAGTAEQYF.

The gene calls are TRBV5-4 and TRBJ2-2; D is unclear. The germline V gene encodes CDR1 SGHNT and CDR2 YYREEE (reference sequence). This CDR3 is built from 14 residues. V was trimmed by 1 base and J by 6 bases, leaving 10 bases between them. The DNA of the CDR3 is TGTGCCAGCAGCTTGAGTCAGGTCCCCGGGGAGCTGTTTTTT. Translated, it gives CASSLSQVPGELFF.

The rearrangement joins TRBV9 to TRBJ1-2, with D perhaps matching TRBD1 (5 bases). The CDR3 covers 16 residues. From germline, CDR1 is SGDLS and CDR2 YYNGEE. Trimming removed 3 bases from V and 4 bases from J, with 19 bases in between. CDR3: CASSAEARGNLYGYTF. The CDR3 DNA reads TGTGCCAGCAGCGCCGAAGCCCGGGGGAACCTCTATGGCTACACCTTC.

This sequence joins TRBV5-5 and TRBJ2-7, with 7 bases fitting TRBD2. V dropped 4 bases and J dropped 5; count of bases not matched to a gene: 12. The length of the CDR3 is 15 residues. Germline V gene sequence: CDR1 SGHKS, CDR2 YYEKEE (reference sequence). CDR3 sequence: CASSPRDYAGDEQYF. For the CDR3, the DNA is TGTGCCAGCAGCCCCCGGGACTATGCGGGGGACGAGCAGTACTTC.

This clone is a singleton in its sample. The chain has TRBV30 and TRBJ2-2; 9 nucleotides match TRBD2. Germline trimming cut 5 bases from V and 0 bases from J; bases unmatched to any gene: 4. The CDR3 totals 15 residues. Per germline, CDR1 GTSNPN and CDR2 SVGIG (reference sequence). The CDR3 nucleotides are TGTGCCTGGGGTTTAGCGGGGGCGAACACCGGGGAGCTGTTTTTT. Its translation is CAWGLAGANTGELFF.

This rearrangement joins TRBV15 to TRBJ2-3; 8 bases are shared with TRBD2. V dropped 0 bases and J dropped 2; count of bases not matched to a gene: 7. Germline V gene lookup returns CDR1 LNHNV and CDR2 YYDKDF (reference sequence). CDR3 length: 17 residues. The CDR3 region is CATSRDPTGGYTDTQYF. The CDR3, as DNA: TGTGCCACCAGCAGAGATCCGACGGGAGGGTACACAGATACGCAGTATTTT.

This sequence joins TRBV5-1 and TRBJ2-3; the match to TRBD2 covers 9 bases. J was trimmed by 2 bases and V by 0 bases; bases with no gene match: 4. Germline lookup yields CDR1 SGHRS and CDR2 YFSETQ. The CDR3 has 16 amino acids. The CDR3 nucleotides read TGCGCCAGCAGCTTGGGGACTAGCGAATTCACAGATACGCAGTATTTT. Residues: CASSLGTSEFTDTQYF.

The genes are TRBV6-1 and TRBJ2-7, with 9 bases that match TRBD2. CDR1 and CDR2 (germline): MNHNS, SASEGT. J gave up 2 bases and V 3 bases, and 8 bases lay outside the gene matches. This CDR3 region has 16 residues. CDR3 in DNA: TGTGCCAGCAGTGATTTCGGACTAGCGACTCCCTACGAGCAGTACTTC. Translation: CASSDFGLATPYEQYF.

The rearrangement uses TRBV2 and TRBJ2-3, with TRBD2 as a possible D gene (5 bases). V shed 3 bases and J shed 4 bases, with 11 bases lying between them. The CDR3 length is 14 residues. Per the germline V gene, CDR1 is SNHLY and CDR2 is FYNNEI. This chain's CDR3 is CASSERPRADTQYF. CDR3 DNA: TGTGCCAGCAGTGAGAGGCCGAGGGCAGATACGCAGTATTTT.

This CDR3 reads CASSFSGTRTYEQYF. In DNA form, the CDR3 reads TGTGCCAGCAGCTTTTCCGGGACACGCACCTACGAGCAGTACTTC. J is TRBJ2-7 and V is TRBV7-9; D perhaps matches TRBD1 (6 bases). The CDR3 is 15 amino acids. Trimming cost V 3 bases and J 2 bases, with 14 bases left between them. Germline V gene sequence: CDR1 SEHNR, CDR2 FQNEAQ (reference sequence).

The chain couples TRBV2 to TRBJ2-2; TRBD2 agrees at 8 bases. The CDR3 runs 16 residues. Germline V gives CDR1 SNHLY, CDR2 FYNNEI. Trimming removed 1 base from V and 4 bases from J; junction bases left unmatched: 5. CDR3 in amino acids: CASSEEREGLTGELFF. DNA for the CDR3: TGTGCCAGCAGTGAAGAACGGGAGGGGCTCACCGGGGAGCTGTTTTTT.

This chain joins TRBV7-9 and TRBJ2-4; D might be TRBD1 (6 bases). The germline gives CDR1 SEHNR, CDR2 FQNEAQ (reference sequence). The CDR3 spans 13 residues. Between the trimmed V and J ends, which lost 7 bases and 6 bases, there was a span of 13 bases. CDR3 in DNA: TGTGCCAGCACCAAGGGGGATATAAACATTCAGTACTTC. Translating gives CASTKGDINIQYF.

This clone was observed a single time. The chain recombines TRBV10-3 with TRBJ2-3; maybe TRBD1 (6 bases). The V end lost 10 bases, the J end lost 0 bases, and 11 bases lay between the germline ends. This CDR3 spans 13 amino acids. Germline lookup yields CDR1 ENHRY and CDR2 SYGVKD. The CDR3 spells CATSGASTDTQYF. The CDR3 region has the DNA TGTGCCACCTCAGGGGCTAGCACAGATACGCAGTATTTT.

The rearrangement uses TRBV11-3 and TRBJ1-1; D remains unclear. Germline V CDR1 and CDR2: SGHNT, YENEEA. This CDR3 has 14 amino acids. Trimming took 3 bases from V and 0 from J, leaving 8 bases between them. In DNA, the CDR3 is TGTGCCAGCAGCTTGGGAGACATGAACACTGAAGCTTTCTTT. Its translation is CASSLGDMNTEAFF.

This clone was picked up one time. The chain couples TRBV15 to TRBJ2-1; 10 nucleotides match TRBD2. V dropped 1 base and J dropped 6; count of bases not matched to a gene: 15. This CDR3 comprises 19 residues. CDR1 is LNHNV and CDR2 is YYDKDF in the germline V gene (reference sequence). This CDR3 is CATSRAGGSAGGQSNEQFF. The CDR3 coding sequence is TGTGCCACCAGCAGAGCGGGGGGGTCAGCGGGAGGGCAATCCAATGAGCAGTTCTTC.

This chain joins TRBV7-2 and TRBJ2-7, with 9 bases matching TRBD2. Germline assignment: CDR1 SGHTA and CDR2 FQGNSA. Unmatched junction bases numbered 10, after V lost 5 bases and J lost 2 bases. This CDR3 comprises 16 residues. The CDR3: CASSPAVASGAYEQYF. CDR3 coding DNA: TGTGCCAGCAGCCCAGCTGTGGCTAGCGGGGCCTACGAGCAGTACTTC.

The genes are TRBV9 and TRBJ2-3, with 13 positions matching TRBD2. V was pared by 2 bases and J by 4 bases, with 7 bases of the junction left unmatched. CDR1 SGDLS and CDR2 YYNGEE come from the germline V gene. The CDR3 contains 17 residues. Here the CDR3 reads CASSVFETSGGSDTQYF. DNA for the CDR3: TGTGCCAGCAGCGTCTTCGAGACTAGCGGGGGGTCAGATACGCAGTATTTT.

This sequence joins TRBV11-3 and TRBJ2-7; TRBD2 matches at 8 bases. The CDR3 covers 13 residues. The V gene's germline CDR1 is SGHNT and CDR2 YENEEA. V shed 3 bases, J shed 5 bases, and the junction held 3 bases outside the gene matches. The CDR3 nucleotides read TGTGCCAGCAGCTTCGGGGGGGTGGACGAGCAGTACTTC. It encodes CASSFGGVDEQYF.

The chain links TRBV4-2 to TRBJ1-6; no definite D call. V was pared by 0 bases and J by 8 bases, with 11 bases between. Per the germline V gene, CDR1 is LGHNA and CDR2 is YNFKEQ. The CDR3 covers 15 residues. CDR3 loop: CASSQERGGDSPLHF. Written as DNA, the CDR3 is TGTGCCAGCAGCCAAGAACGTGGCGGCGATTCACCCCTCCACTTT.